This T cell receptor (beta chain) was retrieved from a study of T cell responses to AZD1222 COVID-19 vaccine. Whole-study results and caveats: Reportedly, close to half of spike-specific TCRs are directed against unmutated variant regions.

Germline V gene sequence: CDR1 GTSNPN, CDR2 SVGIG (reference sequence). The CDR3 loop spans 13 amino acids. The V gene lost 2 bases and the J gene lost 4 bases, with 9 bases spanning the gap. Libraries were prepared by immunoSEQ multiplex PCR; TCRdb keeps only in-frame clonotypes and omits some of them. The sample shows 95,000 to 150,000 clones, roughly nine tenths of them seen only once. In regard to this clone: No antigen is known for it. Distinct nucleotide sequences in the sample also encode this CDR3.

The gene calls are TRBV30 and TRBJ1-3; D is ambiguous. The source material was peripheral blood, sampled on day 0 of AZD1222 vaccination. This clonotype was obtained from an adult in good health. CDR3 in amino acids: CAWSRVSGNTIYF. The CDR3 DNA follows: TGTGCCTGGAGTAGAGTAAGCGGAAACACCATATATTTT.